This T cell receptor beta chain was sequenced in a study of vaccination effects on CD4 cells after COVID-19. Looking at the study overall: After vaccination, a few convalescent patients were sampled at early and late time points. Post-vaccine specimens were collected at a median of 72 days following the second dose. Overall study results and limits: Following vaccination, convalescents' spike-reactive clones were mostly new ones induced by the vaccine.

Libraries were prepared by immunoSEQ multiplex PCR; TCRdb keeps only in-frame clonotypes and omits some of them. Of fewer than 15,000 clones listed, 73% are singletons. A remark on this clone: The antigen is unknown.

Expansion with viral peptide pools was applied to antigen-specific CD4+ T cells by the ViraFEST assay prior to sequencing. Once cultured for 10 days, the cells underwent separation to obtain CD4+ T cells. The person's infection with SARS-CoV-2, confirmed by PCR, took place between March and December 2020. Two-dose BNT162b2 or mRNA-1273 vaccination was given to participants. This CDR3 is built from 14 residues. V lost 4 bases to trimming and J lost 1 base, with 10 bases between them. The V gene's germline CDR1 is SGHRS and CDR2 YFSETQ. The chain couples TRBV5-1 to TRBJ2-3, with D tentatively TRBD2 (5 bases). This specimen was CD4+ T cells from PBMCs cultured with HCoV-NL63 spike peptides, taken after COVID-19 vaccination. This receptor was obtained from a human donor who had a prior SARS-CoV-2 infection. CDR3 loop: CASSITAGTDTQYF. The CDR3 DNA is TGCGCCAGCAGCATTACAGCGGGCACAGATACGCAGTATTTT.